This T cell receptor beta chain was observed in a study of blood T cell repertoires in COVID-19 (dated by TCRdb to 2020 to 2022). Concerning the study at large: Collaborator samples came from the United States, Italy and Spain and covered acute and convalescent phases of COVID-19. The prospective study material was composed of cDNA or gDNA derived from T cells, B-cell-depleted T cells, or PBMCs. Deeply sampled blood TCRbeta repertoires from subjects exposed to, actively infected with, or recovered from COVID-19 were included in the dataset. The repertoires were released in a freely available public database intended as a resource for research on the immune response to SARS-CoV-2. The samples were drawn from two sources: the first 160 participants of the ongoing ImmuneRACE study, and 1,000 to 1,500 subjects contributed by 6 global collaborators. The sample metadata nearly always contained a de-identified subject ID, COVID-19 status, age in years and sex. Where available, HLA class I and class II types were taken from metadata supplied by the sample provider and were not determined by assay-based typing.

At one collaborating source in Seattle, patients were enrolled during active infection and were followed longitudinally through the course of disease. Each collaborating institution followed its own protocols to collect whole blood in K2EDTA tubes. Collaborator samples were shipped for TCRbeta analysis as frozen whole blood, isolated PBMCs, or DNA extracted from either sample type. Study-wide findings and limitations: How much clinical and demographic metadata was included differed by source and by participant, and the metadata was provided uncurated.

The immunoSEQ Assay, a bias-controlled multiplex PCR, was used to amplify TCRbeta CDR3 regions from genomic DNA. The paper's processing steps were these. Nucleated cell counts per sample were estimated from amplification of reference gene primers within the assay. Sequence reads were collapsed and filtered to measure the absolute abundance of every unique TCRbeta CDR3 rearrangement. For each sample, productive Simpson clonality was calculated by taking the square root of Simpson's diversity index across productive rearrangements. TCRdb stores this immuneACCESS table with in-frame sequences only. Part of the clones is absent; in the studies checked, under half of the shortfall reflects unresolved V genes, and no reason is known for the rest. V and J calls and clone size are those listed in that table; D and trimming were worked out from the DNA. The sample records over 200,000 clones, just under 90% of which are singletons. Approximately 2.4% of the sample is held by the ten biggest clonotypes.

The CDR3 runs 16 residues from the cysteine to the phenylalanine. Only CDR3 DNA is held: 48 bases, read in frame from base 1. For CDR1 and CDR2, the germline V gene lists SGHAT and FQNNGV. V and J are trimmed by 4 bases and 3 bases, and the gene matches miss 12 bases of the junction. Comments on this clone: No cognate antigen has been identified for it. Per-nucleotide qualities are absent, and no much larger clonotype sits a single base away.

What was sequenced was peripheral blood. Rearrangement joined TRBV11-2 to TRBJ2-7, with 7 middle bases fitting TRBD1. This receptor was taken from a man between 25 and 39 years old with COVID-19, enrolled during active disease. The CDR3 has the sequence CASSSIQGVHGYEQYF. The nucleotides are TGTGCCAGCAGCTCGATCCAGGGGGTTCATGGCTACGAGCAGTACTTC.